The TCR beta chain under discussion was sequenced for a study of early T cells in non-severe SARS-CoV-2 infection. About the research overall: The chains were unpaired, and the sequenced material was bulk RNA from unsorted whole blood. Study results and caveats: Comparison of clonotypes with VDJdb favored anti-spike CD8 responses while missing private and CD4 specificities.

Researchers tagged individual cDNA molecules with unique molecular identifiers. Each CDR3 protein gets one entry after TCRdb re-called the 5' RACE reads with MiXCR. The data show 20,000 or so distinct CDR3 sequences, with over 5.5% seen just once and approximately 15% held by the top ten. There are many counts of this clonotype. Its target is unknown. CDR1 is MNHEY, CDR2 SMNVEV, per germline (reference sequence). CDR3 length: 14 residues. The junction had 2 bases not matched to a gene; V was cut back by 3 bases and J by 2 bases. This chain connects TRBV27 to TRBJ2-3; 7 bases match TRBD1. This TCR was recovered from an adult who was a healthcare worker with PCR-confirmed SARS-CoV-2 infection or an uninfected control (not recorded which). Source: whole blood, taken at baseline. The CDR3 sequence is CASSLGTDTDTQYF. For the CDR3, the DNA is TGTGCCAGCAGTTTGGGGACAGACACAGATACGCAGTATTTT.